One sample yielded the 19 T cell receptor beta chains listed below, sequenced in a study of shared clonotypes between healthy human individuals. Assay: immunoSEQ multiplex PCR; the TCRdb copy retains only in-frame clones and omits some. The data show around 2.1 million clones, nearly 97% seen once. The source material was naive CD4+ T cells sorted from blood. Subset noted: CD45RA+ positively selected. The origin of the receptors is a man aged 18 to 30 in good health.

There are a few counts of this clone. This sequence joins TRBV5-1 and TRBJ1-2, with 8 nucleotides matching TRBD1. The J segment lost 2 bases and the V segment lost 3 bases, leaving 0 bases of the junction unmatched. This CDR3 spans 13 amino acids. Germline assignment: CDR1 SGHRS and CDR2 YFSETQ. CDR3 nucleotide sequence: TGCGCCAGCAGCTGGACAGGGAACTATGGCTACACCTTC. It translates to CASSWTGNYGYTF.

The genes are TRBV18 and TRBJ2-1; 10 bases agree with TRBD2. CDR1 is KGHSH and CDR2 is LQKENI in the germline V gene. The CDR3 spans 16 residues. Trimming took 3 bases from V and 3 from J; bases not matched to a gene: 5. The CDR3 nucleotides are TGTGCCAGCTCACCGCCCAGCGGGGGGGGCTACAATGAGCAGTTCTTC. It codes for CASSPPSGGGYNEQFF.

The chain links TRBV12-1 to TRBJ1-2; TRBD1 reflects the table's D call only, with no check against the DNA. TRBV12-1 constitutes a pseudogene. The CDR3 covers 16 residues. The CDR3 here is CASSSPRGQGHYGYTF. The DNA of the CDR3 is TGTGCCAGCAGCTCACCAAGAGGACAGGGGCACTATGGCTACACCTTC.

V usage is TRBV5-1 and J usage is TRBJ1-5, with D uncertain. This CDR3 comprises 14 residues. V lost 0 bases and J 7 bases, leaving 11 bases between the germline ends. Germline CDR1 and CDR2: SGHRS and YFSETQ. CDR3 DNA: TGCGCCAGCAGCTTGGAACCGTTTAGGCAGCCCCAGCATTTT. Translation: CASSLEPFRQPQHF.

CDR3 in amino acids: CASSHGAGDEKLFF. The CDR3 DNA reads TGTGCCAGCAGCCATGGGGCAGGCGATGAAAAACTGTTTTTT. The rearrangement joins TRBV4-2 to TRBJ1-4, with D maybe TRBD1 (5 bases). The CDR3 spans 14 residues. The V end was cut by 3 bases, the J end by 6 bases, with 11 bases between. Germline V lookup: CDR1 LGHNA, CDR2 YNFKEQ.

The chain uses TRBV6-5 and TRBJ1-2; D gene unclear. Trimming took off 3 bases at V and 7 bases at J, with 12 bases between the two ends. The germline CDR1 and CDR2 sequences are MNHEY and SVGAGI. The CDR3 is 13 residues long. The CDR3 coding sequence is TGTGCCAGCAGTTATTTCTCGAGTGTTGGCTACACCTTC. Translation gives CASSYFSSVGYTF.

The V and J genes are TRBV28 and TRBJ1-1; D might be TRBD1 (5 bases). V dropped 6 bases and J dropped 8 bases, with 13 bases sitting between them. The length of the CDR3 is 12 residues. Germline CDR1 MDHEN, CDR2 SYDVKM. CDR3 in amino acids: CASRAPGDEAFF. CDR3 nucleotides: TGTGCCAGCAGGGCTCCGGGGGACGAAGCTTTCTTT.

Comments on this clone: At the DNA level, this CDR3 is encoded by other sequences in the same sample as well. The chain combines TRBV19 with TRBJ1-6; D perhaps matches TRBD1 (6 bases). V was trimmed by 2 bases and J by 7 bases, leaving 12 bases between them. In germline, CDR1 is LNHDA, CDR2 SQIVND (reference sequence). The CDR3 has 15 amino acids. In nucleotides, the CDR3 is TGTGCCAGTAGTATACAGGGGACGGGAAATTCACCCCTCCACTTT. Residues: CASSIQGTGNSPLHF.

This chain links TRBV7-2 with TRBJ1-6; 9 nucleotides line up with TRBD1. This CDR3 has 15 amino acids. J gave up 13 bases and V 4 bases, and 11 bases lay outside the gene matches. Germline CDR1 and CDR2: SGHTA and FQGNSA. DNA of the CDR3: TGTGCCAGCAGCTCAACGGGACAGGGCGACTTTCCCCTCCACTTT. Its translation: CASSSTGQGDFPLHF.

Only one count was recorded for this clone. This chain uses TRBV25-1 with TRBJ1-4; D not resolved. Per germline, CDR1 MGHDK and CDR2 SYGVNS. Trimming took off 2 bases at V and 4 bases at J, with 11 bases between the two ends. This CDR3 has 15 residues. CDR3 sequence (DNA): TGTGCCAGCAGTGAAAATGGGCCCCGTAATGAAAAACTGTTTTTT. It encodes CASSENGPRNEKLFF.

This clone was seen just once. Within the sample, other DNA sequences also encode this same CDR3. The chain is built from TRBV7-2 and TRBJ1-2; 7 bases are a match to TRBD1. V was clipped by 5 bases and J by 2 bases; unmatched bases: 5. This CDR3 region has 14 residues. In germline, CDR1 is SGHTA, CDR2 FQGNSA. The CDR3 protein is CASSQGQVNYGYTF. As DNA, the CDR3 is TGTGCCAGCAGCCAAGGACAGGTCAACTATGGCTACACCTTC.

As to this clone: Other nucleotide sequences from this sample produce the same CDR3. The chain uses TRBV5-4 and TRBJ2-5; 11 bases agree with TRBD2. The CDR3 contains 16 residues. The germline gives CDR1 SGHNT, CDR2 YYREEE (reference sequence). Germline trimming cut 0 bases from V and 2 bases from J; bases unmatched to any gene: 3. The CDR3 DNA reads TGTGCCAGCAGCTTGGGAGTAGCGGGAGGGCAAGAGACCCAGTACTTC. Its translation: CASSLGVAGGQETQYF.

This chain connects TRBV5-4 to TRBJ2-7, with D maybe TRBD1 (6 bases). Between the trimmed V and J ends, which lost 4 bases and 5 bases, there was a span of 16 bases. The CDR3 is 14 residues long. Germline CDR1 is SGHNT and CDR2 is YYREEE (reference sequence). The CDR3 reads CASSPQSQGNEQYF. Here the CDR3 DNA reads TGTGCCAGCAGCCCCCAGTCGCAGGGGAACGAGCAGTACTTC.

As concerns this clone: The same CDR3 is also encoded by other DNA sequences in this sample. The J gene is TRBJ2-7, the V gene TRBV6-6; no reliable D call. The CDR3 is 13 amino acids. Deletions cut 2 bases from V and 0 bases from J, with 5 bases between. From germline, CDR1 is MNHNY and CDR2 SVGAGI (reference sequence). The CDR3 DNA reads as TGTGCCAGCAGTTACGCTTCCTCCTACGAGCAGTACTTC. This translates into CASSYASSYEQYF.

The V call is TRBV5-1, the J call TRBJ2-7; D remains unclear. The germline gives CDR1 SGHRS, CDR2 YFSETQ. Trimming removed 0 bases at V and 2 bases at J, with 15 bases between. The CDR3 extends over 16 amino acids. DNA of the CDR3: TGCGCCAGCAGCTTGGATCGGGCTTTAACTACCTACGAGCAGTACTTC. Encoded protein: CASSLDRALTTYEQYF.

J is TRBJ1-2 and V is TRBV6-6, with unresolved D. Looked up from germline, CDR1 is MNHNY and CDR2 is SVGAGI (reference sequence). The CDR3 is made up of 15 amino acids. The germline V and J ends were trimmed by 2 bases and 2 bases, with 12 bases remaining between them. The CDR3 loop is CASSYTGRMNYGYTF. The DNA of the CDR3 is TGTGCCAGCAGTTACACCGGACGGATGAACTATGGCTACACCTTC.

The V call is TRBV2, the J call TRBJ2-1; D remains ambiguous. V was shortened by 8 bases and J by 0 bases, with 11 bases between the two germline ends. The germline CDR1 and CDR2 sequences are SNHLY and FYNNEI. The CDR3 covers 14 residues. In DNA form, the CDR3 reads TGTGCCAGCTCCGACCTGAGCTCCTACAATGAGCAGTTCTTC. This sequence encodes CASSDLSSYNEQFF.

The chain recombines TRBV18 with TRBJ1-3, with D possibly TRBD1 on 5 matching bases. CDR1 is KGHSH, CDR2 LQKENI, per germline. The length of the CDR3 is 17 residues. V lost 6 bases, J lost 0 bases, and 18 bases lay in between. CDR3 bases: TGTGCCAGCTCCCTCAGGGAGGGAGTAAGCTCTGGAAACACCATATATTTT. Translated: CASSLREGVSSGNTIYF. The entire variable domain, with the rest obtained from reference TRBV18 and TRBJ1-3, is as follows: NAGVMQNPRHLVRRRGQEARLRCSPMKGHSHVYWYRQLPEEGLKFMVYLQKENIIDESGMPKERFSAEFPKEGPSILRIQQVVRGDSAAYFCASSLREGVSSGNTIYFGEGSWLTVV.

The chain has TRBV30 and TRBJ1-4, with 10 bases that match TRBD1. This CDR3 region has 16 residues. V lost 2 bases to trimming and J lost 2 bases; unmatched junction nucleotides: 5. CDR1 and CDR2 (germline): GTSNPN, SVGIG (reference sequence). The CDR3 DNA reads TGTGCCTGGAGTCCGGGACAGGGGATGACTAATGAAAAACTGTTTTTT. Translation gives CAWSPGQGMTNEKLFF.